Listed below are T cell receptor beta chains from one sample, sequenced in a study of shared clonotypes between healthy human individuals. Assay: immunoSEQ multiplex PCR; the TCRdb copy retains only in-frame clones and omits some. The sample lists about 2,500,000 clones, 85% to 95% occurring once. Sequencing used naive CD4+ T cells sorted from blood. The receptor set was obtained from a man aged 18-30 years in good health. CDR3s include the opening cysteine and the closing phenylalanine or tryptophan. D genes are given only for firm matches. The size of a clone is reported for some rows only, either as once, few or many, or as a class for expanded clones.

CDR3aa: CATSRVYPGQGVTQYF; CDR3nt: TGTGCCACCAGCAGAGTGTACCCGGGACAGGGAGTGACCCAGTACTTC; d_gene: TRBD1; len: 16; v_gene: TRBV15; abundance: NA; j_gene: TRBJ2-5
CDR3aa: CASSLQGAMPGELFF; CDR3nt: TGTGCCAGCAGTTTACAGGGGGCTATGCCCGGGGAGCTGTTTTTT; d_gene: TRBD1; len: 15; v_gene: TRBV7-8; abundance: NA; j_gene: TRBJ2-2
CDR3aa: CASSVGGRPGNEQFF; CDR3nt: TGTGCCAGCAGCGTAGGCGGGAGGCCAGGGAATGAGCAGTTCTTC; d_gene: TRBD2; len: 15; v_gene: TRBV9; abundance: NA; j_gene: TRBJ2-1
CDR3aa: CATTGGSSYEQYF; CDR3nt: TGTGCCACCACGGGGGGAAGCTCCTACGAGCAGTACTTC; d_gene: TRBD2; len: 13; v_gene: TRBV10-3; abundance: NA; j_gene: TRBJ2-7
CDR3aa: CASSPPTGGGQETQYF; CDR3nt: TGTGCCAGCTCACCACCGACGGGGGGGGGACAAGAGACCCAGTACTTC; d_gene: TRBD2; len: 16; v_gene: TRBV18; abundance: NA; j_gene: TRBJ2-5
CDR3aa: CASSLSSGWEQFF; CDR3nt: TGTGCCAGCAGCTTATCCTCTGGTTGGGAGCAGTTCTTC; d_gene: NA; len: 13; v_gene: TRBV7-2; abundance: NA; j_gene: TRBJ2-1
CDR3aa: CASSITGPSSYEQYF; CDR3nt: TGTGCCAGCAGCATTACAGGGCCGAGCTCCTACGAGCAGTACTTC; d_gene: NA; len: 15; v_gene: TRBV21-1; abundance: once; j_gene: TRBJ2-7
CDR3aa: CASSFDRDSGYLYEQYF; CDR3nt: TGTGCCAGCAGTTTCGACCGGGACAGTGGGTACCTCTACGAGCAGTACTTC; d_gene: TRBD1; len: 17; v_gene: TRBV28; abundance: NA; j_gene: TRBJ2-7
CDR3aa: CASSHGENTQYF; CDR3nt: TGCGCCAGCAGCCACGGTGAAAATACGCAGTATTTT; d_gene: NA; len: 12; v_gene: TRBV4-3; abundance: NA; j_gene: TRBJ2-3
CDR3aa: CASSWISGSTSGELFF; CDR3nt: TGCGCCAGCAGCTGGATTAGCGGGAGTACGTCCGGGGAGCTGTTTTTT; d_gene: TRBD2; len: 16; v_gene: TRBV5-1; abundance: NA; j_gene: TRBJ2-2
CDR3aa: CAISESVDITETQYF; CDR3nt: TGTGCCATCAGTGAGTCCGTGGACATCACAGAGACCCAGTACTTC; d_gene: NA; len: 15; v_gene: TRBV10-3; abundance: NA; j_gene: TRBJ2-5
CDR3aa: CASSPRPLSEKLFF; CDR3nt: TGTGCCAGCAGTCCCCGCCCCCTAAGTGAAAAACTGTTTTTT; d_gene: NA; len: 14; v_gene: TRBV28; abundance: NA; j_gene: TRBJ1-4
CDR3aa: CASSPQSGGGLKLFF; CDR3nt: TGTGCCAGCTCACCACAGTCTGGCGGAGGATTAAAACTGTTTTTT; d_gene: NA; len: 15; v_gene: TRBV18; abundance: NA; j_gene: TRBJ1-4